This T cell receptor beta chain was recovered during a study of blood T cell repertoires in COVID-19. Study overall: T cells, B-cell-depleted T cells, or PBMCs provided the cDNA or gDNA that served as material.

Assay: immunoSEQ multiplex PCR; the TCRdb copy retains only in-frame clones and omits some. The sample lists fewer than 250,000 clones, approximately 82% occurring once. Germline assignment: CDR1 MNHEY and CDR2 SMNVEV (reference sequence). The CDR3 loop spans 15 amino acids. Trimming shortened V by 2 bases and J by 2 bases, and 9 bases separated the two germline ends. Sample: peripheral blood. This clonotype originated in a woman of 80 years or more with acute or convalescent COVID-19. V and J are TRBV27 and TRBJ2-2; D possibly corresponds to TRBD2 (7 bases). This CDR3 is CASSLAGANTGELFF. CDR3 sequence (DNA): TGTGCCAGCAGTTTAGCGGGGGCTAACACCGGGGAGCTGTTTTTT.